The 9 T cell receptor beta chains below were found in one sample sequenced in a study of shared T cell receptors in the human thymus. Data came from immunoSEQ multiplex PCR; TCRdb stores just in-frame clones and leaves some out. There are about 660,000 clones in the sample; roughly 88% occur only once, and about 0.01% lies in the top ten. This sample was also put to use in a study of human thymus T cells.

What was sequenced was thymocytes. The receptors derive from a boy under two years old with a congenital heart defect.

V is TRBV4-2 and J is TRBJ2-1; 7 positions agree with TRBD2. The trim removed 2 bases at V and 1 base at J, leaving 8 bases unmatched. The CDR3 length is 17 residues. The germline V gene encodes CDR1 LGHNA and CDR2 YNFKEQ. This chain's CDR3 is CASSQSGTGWSYNEQFF. CDR3 nucleotide sequence: TGTGCCAGCAGCCAAAGCGGGACGGGATGGTCCTACAATGAGCAGTTCTTC.

This chain joins TRBV5-6 and TRBJ2-7, with 7 bases aligning to TRBD1. From germline, CDR1 is SGHDT and CDR2 YYEEEE. The CDR3 length is 13 residues. The J segment lost 6 bases and the V segment lost 6 bases, leaving 9 bases of the junction unmatched. This CDR3 reads CASTEKGALEQYF. CDR3 nucleotide sequence: TGTGCCAGCACCGAAAAGGGGGCTCTCGAGCAGTACTTC.

The CDR3 nucleotides are TGTGCCAGCAGGATAACCGGGACAGGAGCCTACGAGCAGTACTTC. It translates to CASRITGTGAYEQYF. The chain employs TRBV27 and TRBJ2-7; 8 bases align to TRBD1. After removal of 6 bases from V and 2 bases from J, the junction contained 9 bases not matched to a gene. Germline CDR1 and CDR2: MNHEY and SMNVEV (reference sequence). This CDR3 region has 15 residues.

The chain is built from TRBV5-1 and TRBJ2-5; D gene uncertain. The CDR3 contains 14 residues. Germline assignment: CDR1 SGHRS and CDR2 YFSETQ. V lost 0 bases, J lost 7 bases, and 13 bases lay in between. In nucleotides, the CDR3 is TGCGCCAGCAGCTTGGGTGAGGAGTACGGGACCCAGTACTTC. As protein: CASSLGEEYGTQYF.

This chain uses TRBV27 with TRBJ2-7; tentatively, D is TRBD2 (6 bases). With 5 bases removed from V and 7 bases from J, the gap between germline ends came to 15 bases. CDR3 length: 13 residues. Germline CDR1 MNHEY, CDR2 SMNVEV (reference sequence). The CDR3 loop is CASSLTWGVEQYF. The DNA of the CDR3 is TGTGCCAGCAGTCTCACTTGGGGGGTTGAGCAGTACTTC.

The chain employs TRBV9 and TRBJ2-1, with 9 bases lining up with TRBD1. CDR3 length: 14 residues. Losses at the gene ends were 4 bases for V and 7 bases for J; bases not matched to a gene: 6. Germline V gene sequence: CDR1 SGDLS, CDR2 YYNGEE. CDR3 in DNA: TGTGCCAGCAGCCCCTGGACAGGGGAGAATGAGCAGTTCTTC. Translated, it gives CASSPWTGENEQFF.

This clone appeared once. V and J are TRBV6-5 and TRBJ1-2; 7 bases line up with TRBD1. CDR3 length: 15 residues. Germline CDR1 MNHEY, CDR2 SVGAGI. The V and J ends lost 0 bases and 4 bases, in that order; junction bases with no gene match: 5. CDR3 bases: TGTGCCAGCAGTTACTCCCTAGGGACAGCCTATGGCTACACCTTC. Its protein is CASSYSLGTAYGYTF.

V usage is TRBV4-3 and J usage is TRBJ2-6, with TRBD1 matching over 10 bases. This CDR3 has 18 residues. The junction had 6 bases not matched to a gene; V was cut back by 4 bases and J by 0 bases. Germline CDR1 is LGHNA and CDR2 is YSLEER. The CDR3 region is CASSPGTGALSGANVLTF. CDR3 in DNA: TGCGCCAGCAGCCCCGGGACAGGGGCCCTCTCTGGGGCCAACGTCCTGACTTTC.

The CDR3 protein is CASSQDSPRGDTQYF. The CDR3 DNA reads as TGCGCCAGCAGCCAAGATAGCCCTCGGGGAGATACGCAGTATTTT. The V gene is TRBV4-1, the J gene TRBJ2-3, with D tentatively TRBD2 (5 bases). Trimming removed 0 bases at V and 5 bases at J, with 12 bases between. In germline, CDR1 is MGHRA, CDR2 YSYEKL. The CDR3 consists of 15 residues.